This T cell receptor (beta chain) was captured in a study of cytomegalovirus exposure and HLA in healthy donors. Study-level results: Reports credit the classifier with highly specific, highly sensitive diagnosis of cytomegalovirus status.

Concerning this clone: Its antigen is not identified.

PCR involved 60 Vbeta and 13 Jbeta primers. The data were produced by immunoSEQ multiplex PCR, yet TCRdb's version contains in-frame clones alone and is incomplete. The sample includes about 200,000 clones, approximately 83% seen only once; the top ten take 1.4%. This clonotype originated in a girl aged 10 to 17 in good health and CMV-seronegative. The source material was PBMCs.

DNA for the CDR3: TGTGCCAGCAGTTTATTGGGGGGACGGATTTACAATGAGCAGTTCTTC. As protein: CASSLLGGRIYNEQFF. The chain joins TRBV6-5 to TRBJ2-1, with a possible D match to TRBD2 (6 bases). Trimming pared 4 bases from V and 4 bases from J, leaving 17 bases between. The CDR3 extends over 16 amino acids. Germline CDR1 is MNHEY and CDR2 is SVGAGI.